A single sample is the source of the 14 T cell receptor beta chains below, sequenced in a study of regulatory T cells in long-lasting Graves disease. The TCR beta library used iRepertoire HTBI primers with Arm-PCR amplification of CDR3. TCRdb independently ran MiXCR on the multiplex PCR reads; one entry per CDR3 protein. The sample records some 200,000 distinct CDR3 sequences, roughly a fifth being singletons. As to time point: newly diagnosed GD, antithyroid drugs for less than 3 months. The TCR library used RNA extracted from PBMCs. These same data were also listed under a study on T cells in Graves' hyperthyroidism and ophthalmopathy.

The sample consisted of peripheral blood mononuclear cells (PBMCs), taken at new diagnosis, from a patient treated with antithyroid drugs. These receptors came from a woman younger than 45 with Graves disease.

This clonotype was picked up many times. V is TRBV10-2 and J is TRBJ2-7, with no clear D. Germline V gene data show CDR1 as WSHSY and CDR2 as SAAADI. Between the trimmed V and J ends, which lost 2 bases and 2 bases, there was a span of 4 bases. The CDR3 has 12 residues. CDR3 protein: CASSEGTYEQYF. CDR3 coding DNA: TGCGCCAGCAGTGAGGGAACCTACGAGCAGTACTTC.

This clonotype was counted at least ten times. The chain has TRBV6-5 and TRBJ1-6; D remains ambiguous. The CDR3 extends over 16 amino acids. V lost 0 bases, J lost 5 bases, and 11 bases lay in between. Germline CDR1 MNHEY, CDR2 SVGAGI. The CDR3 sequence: CASSYSTLGNNSPLHF. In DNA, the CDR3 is TGTGCCAGCAGTTACTCGACGTTGGGGAATAATTCACCCCTCCACTTT.

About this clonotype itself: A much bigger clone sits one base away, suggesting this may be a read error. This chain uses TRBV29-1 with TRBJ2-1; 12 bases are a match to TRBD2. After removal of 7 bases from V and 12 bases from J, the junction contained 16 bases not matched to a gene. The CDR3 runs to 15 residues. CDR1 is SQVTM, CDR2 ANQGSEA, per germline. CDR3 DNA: TGCAGCGGTTGCCCGACTAGCGGGAGCTACATAAGGCAGTTCTTC. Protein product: CSGCPTSGSYIRQFF.

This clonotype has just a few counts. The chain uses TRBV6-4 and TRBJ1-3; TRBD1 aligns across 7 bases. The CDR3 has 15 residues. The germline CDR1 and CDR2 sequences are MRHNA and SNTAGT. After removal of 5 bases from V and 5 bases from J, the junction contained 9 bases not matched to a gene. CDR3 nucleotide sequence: TGTGCCAGCAGTACCTTAGGGGGCGCGAGAAACACCATATATTTT. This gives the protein CASSTLGGARNTIYF.

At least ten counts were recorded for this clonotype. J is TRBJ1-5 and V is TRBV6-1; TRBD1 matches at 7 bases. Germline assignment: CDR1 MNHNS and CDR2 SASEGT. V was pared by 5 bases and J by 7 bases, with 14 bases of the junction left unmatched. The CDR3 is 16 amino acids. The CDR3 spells CASSPEGVRGGQPQHF. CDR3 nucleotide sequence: TGTGCCAGCAGTCCCGAGGGTGTCAGGGGGGGGCAGCCCCAGCATTTT.

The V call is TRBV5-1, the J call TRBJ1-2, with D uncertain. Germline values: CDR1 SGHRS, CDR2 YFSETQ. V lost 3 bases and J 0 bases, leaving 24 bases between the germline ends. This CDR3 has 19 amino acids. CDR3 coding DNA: TGCGCCAGCAGCTACGGCTGGCGCGGAGAACCTGTAGCTAACTATGGCTACACCTTC. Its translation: CASSYGWRGEPVANYGYTF.

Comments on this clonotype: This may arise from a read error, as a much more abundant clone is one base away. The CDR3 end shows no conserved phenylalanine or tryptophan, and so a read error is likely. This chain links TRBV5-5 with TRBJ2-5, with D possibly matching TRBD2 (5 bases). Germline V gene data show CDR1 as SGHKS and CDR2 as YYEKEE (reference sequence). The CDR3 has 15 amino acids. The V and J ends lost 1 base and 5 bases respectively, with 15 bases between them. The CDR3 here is CASSLFVGEGETQYV. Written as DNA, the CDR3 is TGTGCCAGCAGCTTGTTCGTCGGGGAAGGGGAGACCCAGTACGTC.

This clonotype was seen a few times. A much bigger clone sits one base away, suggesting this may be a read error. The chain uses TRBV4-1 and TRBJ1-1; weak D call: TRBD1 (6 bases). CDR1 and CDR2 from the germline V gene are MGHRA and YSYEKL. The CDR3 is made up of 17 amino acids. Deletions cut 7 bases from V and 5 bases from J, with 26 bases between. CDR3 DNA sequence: TGCGCCAGCAACCCACCCGGGGGGGCACAGGGAAGTACTGAAGCTTTCTTT. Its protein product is CASNPPGGAQGSTEAFF.

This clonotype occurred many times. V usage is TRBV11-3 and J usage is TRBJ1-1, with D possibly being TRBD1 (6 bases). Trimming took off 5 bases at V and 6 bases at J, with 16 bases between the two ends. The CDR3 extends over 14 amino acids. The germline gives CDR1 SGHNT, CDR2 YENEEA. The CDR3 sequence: CASSEQGPSSEAFF. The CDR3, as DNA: TGTGCCAGCAGCGAACAGGGCCCGTCATCTGAAGCTTTCTTT.

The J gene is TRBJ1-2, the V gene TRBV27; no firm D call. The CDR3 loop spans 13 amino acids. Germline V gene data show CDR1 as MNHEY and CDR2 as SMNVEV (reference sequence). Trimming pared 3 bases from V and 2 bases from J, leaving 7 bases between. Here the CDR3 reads CASSFARNYGYTF. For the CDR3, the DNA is TGTGCCAGCAGTTTTGCGCGAAACTATGGCTACACCTTC.

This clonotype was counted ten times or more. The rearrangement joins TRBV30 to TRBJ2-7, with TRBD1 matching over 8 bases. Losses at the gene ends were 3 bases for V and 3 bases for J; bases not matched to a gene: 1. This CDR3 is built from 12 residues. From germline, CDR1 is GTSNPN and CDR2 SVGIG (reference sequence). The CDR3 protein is CAWSGQGYEQYF. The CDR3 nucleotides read TGTGCCTGGAGCGGACAGGGCTACGAGCAGTACTTC.

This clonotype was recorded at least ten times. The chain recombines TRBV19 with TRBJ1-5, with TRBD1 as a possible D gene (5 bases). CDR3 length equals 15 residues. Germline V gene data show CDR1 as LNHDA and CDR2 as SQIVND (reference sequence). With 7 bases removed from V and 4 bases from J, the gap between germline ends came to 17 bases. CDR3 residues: CASTQVRAANQPQHF. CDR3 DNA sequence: TGTGCCAGTACCCAAGTCAGGGCGGCGAATCAGCCCCAGCATTTT.

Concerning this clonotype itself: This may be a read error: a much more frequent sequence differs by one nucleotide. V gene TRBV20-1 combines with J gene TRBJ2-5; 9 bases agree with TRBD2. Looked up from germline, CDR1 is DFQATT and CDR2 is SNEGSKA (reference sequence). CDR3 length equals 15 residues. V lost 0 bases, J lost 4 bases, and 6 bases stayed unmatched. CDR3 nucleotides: TGCAGTGCTAGAGAGGGTAGCGGGGGCCGAGAGACCCAGTACTTC. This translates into CSAREGSGGRETQYF.

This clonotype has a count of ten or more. The CDR3 DNA reads as TGTGCCAGCAGCCCCAGCTGGGGAGCTGGAAACACCATATATTTT. Translated, it gives CASSPSWGAGNTIYF. The chain couples TRBV7-2 to TRBJ1-3; D unresolved. Germline values: CDR1 SGHTA, CDR2 FQGNSA. V gave up 5 bases and J gave up 2 bases, with 13 bases separating them. CDR3 size: 15 residues.